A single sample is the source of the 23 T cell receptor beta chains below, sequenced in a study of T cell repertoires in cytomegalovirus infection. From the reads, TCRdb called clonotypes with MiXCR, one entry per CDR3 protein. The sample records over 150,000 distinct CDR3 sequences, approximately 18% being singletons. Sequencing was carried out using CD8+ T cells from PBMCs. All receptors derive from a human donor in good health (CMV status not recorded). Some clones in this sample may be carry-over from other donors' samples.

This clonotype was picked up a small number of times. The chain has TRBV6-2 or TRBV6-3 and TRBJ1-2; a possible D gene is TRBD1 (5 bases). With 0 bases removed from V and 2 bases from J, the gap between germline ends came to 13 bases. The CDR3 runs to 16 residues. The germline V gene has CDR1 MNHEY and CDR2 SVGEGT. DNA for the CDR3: TGTGCCAGCAGTTACTCCTCGACAGATCCGAACTATGGCTACACCTTC. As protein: CASSYSSTDPNYGYTF.

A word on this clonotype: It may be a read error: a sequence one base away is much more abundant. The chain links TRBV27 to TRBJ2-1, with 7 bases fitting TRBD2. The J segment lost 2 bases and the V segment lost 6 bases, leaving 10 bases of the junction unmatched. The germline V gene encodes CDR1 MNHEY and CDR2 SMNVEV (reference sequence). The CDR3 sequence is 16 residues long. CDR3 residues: CASSLLSGSPYNEQFF. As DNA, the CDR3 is TGTGCCAGCAGCCTTCTTAGCGGGTCACCCTACAATGAGCAGTTCTTC.

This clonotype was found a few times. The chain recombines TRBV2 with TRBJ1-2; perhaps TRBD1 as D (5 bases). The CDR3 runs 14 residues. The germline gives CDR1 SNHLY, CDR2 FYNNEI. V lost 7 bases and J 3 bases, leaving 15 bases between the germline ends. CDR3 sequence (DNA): TGTGCCAGCAAAGAGGTCGGGGGAGACTATGGCTACACCTTC. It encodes CASKEVGGDYGYTF.

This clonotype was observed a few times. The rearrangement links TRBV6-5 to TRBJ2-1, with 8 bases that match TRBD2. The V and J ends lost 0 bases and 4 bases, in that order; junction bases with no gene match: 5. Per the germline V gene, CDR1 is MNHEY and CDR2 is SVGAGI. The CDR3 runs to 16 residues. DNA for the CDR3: TGTGCCAGCAGTTACTCGAACGTAGCGGGGTACAATGAGCAGTTCTTC. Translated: CASSYSNVAGYNEQFF.

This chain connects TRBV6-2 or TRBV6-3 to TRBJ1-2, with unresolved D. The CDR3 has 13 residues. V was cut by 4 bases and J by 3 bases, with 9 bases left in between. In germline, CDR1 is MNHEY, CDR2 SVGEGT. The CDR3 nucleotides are TGTGCCAGCAGTTTCCGGCAGCACTATGGCTACACCTTC. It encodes CASSFRQHYGYTF.

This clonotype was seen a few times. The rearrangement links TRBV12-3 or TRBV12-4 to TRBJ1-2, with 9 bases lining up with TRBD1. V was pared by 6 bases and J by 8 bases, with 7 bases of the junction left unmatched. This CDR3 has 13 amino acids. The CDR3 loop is CASSLQGAAGYTF. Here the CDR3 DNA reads TGTGCCAGCAGCCTACAGGGGGCTGCAGGCTACACCTTC.

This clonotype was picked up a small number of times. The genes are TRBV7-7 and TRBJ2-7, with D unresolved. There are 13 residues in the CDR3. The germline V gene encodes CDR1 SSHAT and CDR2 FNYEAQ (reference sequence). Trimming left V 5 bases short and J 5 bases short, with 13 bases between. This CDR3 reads CASSPSAGHEQYF. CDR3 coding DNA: TGTGCCAGCAGCCCCTCGGCAGGCCACGAGCAGTACTTC.

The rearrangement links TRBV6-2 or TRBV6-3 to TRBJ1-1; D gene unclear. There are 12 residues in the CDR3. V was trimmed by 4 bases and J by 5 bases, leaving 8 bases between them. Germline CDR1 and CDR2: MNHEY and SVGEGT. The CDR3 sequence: CASSSRPTEAFF. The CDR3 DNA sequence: TGTGCCAGCAGTTCCCGACCGACTGAAGCTTTCTTT.

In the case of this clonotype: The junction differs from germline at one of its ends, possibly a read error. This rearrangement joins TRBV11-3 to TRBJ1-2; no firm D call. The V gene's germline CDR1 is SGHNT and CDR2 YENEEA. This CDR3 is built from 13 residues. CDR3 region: CASSLDNRYGYTF. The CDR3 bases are TGTGCCAGCAGCCTAGACAATCGCTATGGCTACACCTTC.

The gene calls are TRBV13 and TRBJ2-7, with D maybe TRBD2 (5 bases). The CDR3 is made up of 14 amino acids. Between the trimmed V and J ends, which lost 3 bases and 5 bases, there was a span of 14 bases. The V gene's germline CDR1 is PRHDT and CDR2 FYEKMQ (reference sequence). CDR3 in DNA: TGTGCCAGCAGCTTCAACGGCCTAGCCAACGAGCAGTACTTC. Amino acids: CASSFNGLANEQYF.

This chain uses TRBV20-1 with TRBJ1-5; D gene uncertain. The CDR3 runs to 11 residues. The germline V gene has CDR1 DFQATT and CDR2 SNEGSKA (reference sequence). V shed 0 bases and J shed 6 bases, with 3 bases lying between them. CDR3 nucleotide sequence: TGCAGTGCTAGAGATGGTCAGCCCCAGCATTTT. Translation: CSARDGQPQHF.

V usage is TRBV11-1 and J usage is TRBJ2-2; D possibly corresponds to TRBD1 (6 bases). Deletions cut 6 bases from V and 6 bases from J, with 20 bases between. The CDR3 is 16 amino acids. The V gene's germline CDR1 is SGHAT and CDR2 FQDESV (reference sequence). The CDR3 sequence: CASRWTALLGPGELFF. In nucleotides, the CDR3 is TGTGCCAGCAGGTGGACAGCCCTTCTGGGACCCGGGGAGCTGTTTTTT.

The DNA of the CDR3 is TGTGCCAGCAGTCCCATATGGCACACTGAAGCTTTCTTT. Translating gives CASSPIWHTEAFF. This chain joins TRBV12-3 or TRBV12-4 and TRBJ1-1; D call uncertain. The CDR3 runs 13 residues. V lost 5 bases to trimming and J lost 3 bases, with 10 bases between them.

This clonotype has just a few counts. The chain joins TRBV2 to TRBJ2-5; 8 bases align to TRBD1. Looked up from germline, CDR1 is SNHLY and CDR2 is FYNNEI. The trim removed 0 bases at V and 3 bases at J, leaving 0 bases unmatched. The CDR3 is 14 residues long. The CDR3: CASSEATGEETQYF. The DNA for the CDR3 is TGTGCCAGCAGTGAAGCGACAGGGGAAGAGACCCAGTACTTC.

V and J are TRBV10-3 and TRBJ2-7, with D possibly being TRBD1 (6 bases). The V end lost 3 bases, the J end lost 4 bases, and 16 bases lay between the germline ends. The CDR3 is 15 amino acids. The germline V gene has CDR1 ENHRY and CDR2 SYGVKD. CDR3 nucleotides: TGTGCCATCAGTGACCCGCCCCAGGGGCTATACGAGCAGTACTTC. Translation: CAISDPPQGLYEQYF.

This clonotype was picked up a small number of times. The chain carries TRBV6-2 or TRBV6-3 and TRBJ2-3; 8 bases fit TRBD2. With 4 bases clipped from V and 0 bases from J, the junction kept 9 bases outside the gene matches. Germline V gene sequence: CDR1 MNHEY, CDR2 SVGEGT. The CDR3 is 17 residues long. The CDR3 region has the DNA TGTGCCAGCAGTTTTCTAGCGGGCAAGACTAGCACAGATACGCAGTATTTT. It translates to CASSFLAGKTSTDTQYF.

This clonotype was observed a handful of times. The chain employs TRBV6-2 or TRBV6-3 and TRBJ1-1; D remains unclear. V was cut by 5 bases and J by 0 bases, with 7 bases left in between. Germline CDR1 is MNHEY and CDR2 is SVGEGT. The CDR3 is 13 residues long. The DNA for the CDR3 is TGTGCCAGCAGTAAGTTCATGAACACTGAAGCTTTCTTT. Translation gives CASSKFMNTEAFF.

The CDR3: CASSAQGANTEAFF. In DNA, the CDR3 is TGTGCCAGCAGCGCGCAGGGGGCGAACACTGAAGCTTTCTTT. The V and J genes are TRBV7-9 and TRBJ1-1; TRBD1 matches at 8 bases. The CDR3 is 14 residues long. V trimming: 5 bases; J trimming: 1 base; junction bases outside the gene matches: 3. Germline V lookup: CDR1 SEHNR, CDR2 FQNEAQ (reference sequence).

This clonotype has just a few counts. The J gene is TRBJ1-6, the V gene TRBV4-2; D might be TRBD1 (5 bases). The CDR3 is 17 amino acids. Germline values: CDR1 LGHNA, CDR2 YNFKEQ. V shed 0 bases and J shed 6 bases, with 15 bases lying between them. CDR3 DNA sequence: TGTGCCAGCAGCCAAGATGTGGGGGGGAGGGTTAATTCACCCCTCCACTTT. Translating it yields CASSQDVGGRVNSPLHF.

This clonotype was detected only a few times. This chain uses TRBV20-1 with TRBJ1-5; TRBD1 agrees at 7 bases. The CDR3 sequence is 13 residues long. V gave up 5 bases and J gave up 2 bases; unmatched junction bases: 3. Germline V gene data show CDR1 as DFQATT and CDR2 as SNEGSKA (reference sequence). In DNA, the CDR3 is TGCAGTGCTTCCGGGACAGGCAATCAGCCCCAGCATTTT. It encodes CSASGTGNQPQHF.

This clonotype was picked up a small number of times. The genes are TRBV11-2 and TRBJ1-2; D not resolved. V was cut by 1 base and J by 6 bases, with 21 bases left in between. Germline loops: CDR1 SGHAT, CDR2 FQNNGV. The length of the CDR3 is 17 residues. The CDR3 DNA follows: TGTGCCAGCAGCTTAGGTGGGAGGAAGGCCGGGCCTCATGGCTACACCTTC. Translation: CASSLGGRKAGPHGYTF.

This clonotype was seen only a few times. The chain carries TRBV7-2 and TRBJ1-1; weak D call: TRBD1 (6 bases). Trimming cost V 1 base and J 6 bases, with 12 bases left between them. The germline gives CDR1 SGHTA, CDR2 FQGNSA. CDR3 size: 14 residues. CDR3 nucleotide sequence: TGTGCCAGCAGCTTAGGTCCGGGGGCATCTGAAGCTTTCTTT. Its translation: CASSLGPGASEAFF.

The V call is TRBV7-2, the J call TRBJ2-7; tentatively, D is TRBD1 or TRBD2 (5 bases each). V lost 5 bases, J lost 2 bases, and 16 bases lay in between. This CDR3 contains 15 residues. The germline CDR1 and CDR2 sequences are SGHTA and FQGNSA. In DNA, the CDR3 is TGTGCCAGCAGCCGTTTGAGAGGGGCAGCCTACGAGCAGTACTTC. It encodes CASSRLRGAAYEQYF.